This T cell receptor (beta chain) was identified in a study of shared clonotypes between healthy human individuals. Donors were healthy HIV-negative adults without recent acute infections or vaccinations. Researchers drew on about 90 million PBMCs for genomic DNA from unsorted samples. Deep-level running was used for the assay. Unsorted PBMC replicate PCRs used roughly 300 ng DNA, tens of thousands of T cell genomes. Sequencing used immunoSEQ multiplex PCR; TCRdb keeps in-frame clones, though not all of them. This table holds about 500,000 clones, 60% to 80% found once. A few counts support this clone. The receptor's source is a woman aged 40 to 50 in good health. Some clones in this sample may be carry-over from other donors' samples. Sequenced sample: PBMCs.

The CDR3 coding sequence is TGTGCCAGCAGCGCACTAGCGGGGAAGGCGGATGAGCAGTTCTTC. The encoded protein is CASSALAGKADEQFF. The V and J genes are TRBV4-2 and TRBJ2-1; TRBD2 matches 10 bases. There are 15 residues in the CDR3. Per the germline V gene, CDR1 is LGHNA and CDR2 is YNFKEQ. Trimming took 5 bases from V and 8 from J; bases not matched to a gene: 9.